A selection of T cell receptor beta chains follows, all from one sample in a study of monozygotic twins with inflammatory bowel disease. Using the 5' RACE reads, TCRdb records one entry per CDR3 protein without DNA. Recorded for this sample: 400,000 to 500,000 distinct CDR3 sequences. The sample taken for sequencing was blood. The receptors here all came from a human donor with ulcerative colitis or Crohn's disease, or a healthy co-twin of an affected twin (not recorded which). Both conserved end residues are part of each CDR3. Not every row has a clone size; where given, it reads once, few, many or a size class.

size	V	J	CDR3
NA	TRBV7-6	TRBJ1-1	CASSPHGVEAFF
NA	TRBV7-6	TRBJ2-5	CASSPLAPGETQYF
NA	TRBV5-1	TRBJ2-7	CASSLATGDEQYF
NA	TRBV10-3	TRBJ2-7	CAIRGQGEPYEQYF
NA	TRBV4-3	TRBJ2-1	CASSLFQGNEQFF
NA	TRBV3-1	TRBJ1-1	CASSPGGGRTALGTEAFF
NA	TRBV15	TRBJ2-7	CATRPESTYEQYF
NA	TRBV11-2	TRBJ2-7	CASSAGTGYEQYF
NA	TRBV7-9	TRBJ2-7	CASSPDWVGGNEQYF
NA	TRBV6-5	TRBJ2-1	CASSFSGTSSNEQFF
NA	TRBV2	TRBJ1-5	CASNGEGRKNQPQHF
NA	TRBV5-5	TRBJ1-2	CASSYPQGARSGYTF
NA	TRBV10-3	TRBJ2-5	CAISLTSGGEETQYF
NA	TRBV7-9	TRBJ2-1	CASSLGRSQGAGEQFF
NA	TRBV20-1	TRBJ2-5	CSGIPGQQETQYF
NA	TRBV28	TRBJ1-4	CASTLEGFEKLFF
medium-sized	TRBV10-3	TRBJ2-1	CAISEAGSVGSEQFF
NA	TRBV20-1	TRBJ2-1	CSAYLGTGIRLAGGWNEQFF
NA	TRBV19	TRBJ2-2	CASYNSGRSSGELFF
NA	TRBV5-1	TRBJ1-5	CASSRTPDQPQHF
NA	TRBV27	TRBJ2-1	CGSSLPGTGRNEQFF
NA	TRBV3-1	TRBJ2-4	CASSQDRWGVIQYF
NA	TRBV2	TRBJ2-2	CASSEDRVGELFF
NA	TRBV24-1	TRBJ2-1	CATSDSRTGGKNEQFF
NA	TRBV6-5	TRBJ2-5	CASSYSMLAGGPETQYF
NA	TRBV5-8	TRBJ1-6	CASSRDSLSSYNSPLHF
NA	TRBV7-9	TRBJ2-7	CASSPYRDRVYEQYF
NA	TRBV20-1	TRBJ2-7	CSARAVSGFEQYF
NA	TRBV18	TRBJ2-1	CASSPSGSLNEQFF
NA	TRBV5-1	TRBJ2-1	CASSLARGKGYYNEQFF
NA	TRBV18	TRBJ1-5	CATRTGGGDQPQHF
NA	TRBV9	TRBJ2-7	CASSVGAGGYEQYF
NA	TRBV16	TRBJ1-3	CASSRKGSGNTIYF